The 25 T cell receptor beta chains reported below all come from one sample, sequenced in a study of human T cells and chemical hapten exposure. Unique molecular identifiers were linked by the library to individual cDNA molecules. TCRdb re-called the reads with MiXCR, one entry per CDR3 protein. The sample yields approximately 2,500 distinct CDR3 sequences, 55% seen once. Sample treatment: therapeutic diphenylcyclopropenone sensitization with weekly scalp DPC. The specimen was whole blood, collected before DPC sensitization or 2, 6, or about 24 weeks after (not recorded which). The receptor set was obtained from an adult with alopecia areata. Some clones in this sample may be carry-over from other donors' samples. This table probably holds off-target reads from a library built for another chain.

J is TRBJ2-1 and V is TRBV7-6; a weak D match, TRBD2 (6 bases). Trimming took 1 base from V and 2 from J, leaving 12 bases between them. CDR1 is SGHVS and CDR2 is FNYEAQ in the germline V gene. There are 16 residues in the CDR3. The CDR3 reads CASSLGGSGPYNEQFF. In nucleotides, the CDR3 is TGTGCCAGCAGCTTAGGTGGTAGCGGACCCTACAATGAGCAGTTCTTC. Filled out from reference TRBV7-6 and TRBJ2-1, the complete variable domain reads GAGVSQSPRYKVTKRGQDVALRCDPISGHVSLYWYRQALGQGPEFLTYFNYEAQQDKSGLPNDRFSAERPEGSISTLTIQRTEQRDSAMYRCASSLGGSGPYNEQFFGPGTRLTVL.

The V call is TRBV3-1, the J call TRBJ2-1; no clear D gene. Looked up from germline, CDR1 is LGHDT and CDR2 is YNNKEL (reference sequence). The CDR3 has 15 amino acids. V lost 2 bases and J 5 bases, leaving 13 bases between the germline ends. Here the CDR3 reads CASSQSKPPDNEQFF. As DNA, the CDR3 is TGTGCCAGCAGCCAATCAAAGCCACCGGACAATGAGCAGTTCTTC.

This clonotype was seen a handful of times. For the CDR3, the DNA is TGCAGCGTTGTAACTAGCGGGAGTCGCGAGCAGTACTTC. Its translation: CSVVTSGSREQYF. This chain connects TRBV29-1 to TRBJ2-7; 11 nucleotides line up with TRBD2. The J segment lost 6 bases and the V segment lost 4 bases, leaving 5 bases of the junction unmatched. Germline CDR1 reads SQVTM; CDR2 reads ANQGSEA. The length of the CDR3 is 13 residues.

The chain is built from TRBV9 and TRBJ2-5; D perhaps matches TRBD2 (5 bases). The CDR3 is made up of 14 amino acids. CDR1 is SGDLS and CDR2 is YYNGEE in the germline V gene. The V end lost 4 bases, the J end lost 5 bases, and 15 bases lay between the germline ends. The CDR3 sequence is CASSTHGEEETQYF. The CDR3 nucleotides read TGTGCCAGCAGCACCCACGGGGAAGAGGAGACCCAGTACTTC.

This clonotype was detected a few times. The chain employs TRBV18 and TRBJ2-3, with 7 bases lining up with TRBD2. This CDR3 region has 16 residues. In germline, CDR1 is KGHSH, CDR2 LQKENI. J gave up 5 bases and V 1 base, and 9 bases lay outside the gene matches. As DNA, the CDR3 is TGTGCCAGCTCACCACTCGTCGCGGGAGCTGTAGATACGCAGTATTTT. Its translation is CASSPLVAGAVDTQYF.

This chain joins TRBV6-1 and TRBJ2-1, with TRBD2 identical over 8 bases. Germline CDR1 reads MNHNS; CDR2 reads SASEGT. This CDR3 is built from 14 residues. After removal of 5 bases from V and 7 bases from J, the junction contained 7 bases not matched to a gene. CDR3 nucleotides: TGTGCCAGCAGTACAGGCGGGAGGTTGAATGAGCAGTTCTTC. Translated, it gives CASSTGGRLNEQFF.

J is TRBJ1-2 and V is TRBV30; 9 bases agree with TRBD1. CDR1 is GTSNPN, CDR2 SVGIG, per germline (reference sequence). This CDR3 region has 12 residues. Trimming at V came to 7 bases and at J to 7 bases, leaving 7 bases not matched to a gene. CDR3 sequence: CAYPGQGIGYTF. CDR3 in DNA: TGTGCCTATCCAGGACAGGGGATTGGCTACACCTTC.

The V and J genes are TRBV6-6 and TRBJ2-7; a weak D match, TRBD2 (6 bases). The CDR3 consists of 15 residues. CDR1 is MNHNY and CDR2 is SVGAGI in the germline V gene (reference sequence). V was clipped by 5 bases and J by 0 bases, with 14 bases between them. Written as DNA, the CDR3 is TGTGCCAGCAGTACGGGGACTCTATTCTCCTACGAGCAGTACTTC. Its protein product is CASSTGTLFSYEQYF.

This clonotype was seen only a few times. The chain couples TRBV12-3 or TRBV12-4 to TRBJ2-3; D gene ambiguous. CDR3 length: 13 residues. Deletions cut 5 bases from V and 6 bases from J, with 12 bases between. CDR3 sequence (DNA): TGTGCCAGCAGTCCCTCCCCAGCGGATACGCAGTATTTT. Amino acids: CASSPSPADTQYF.

The chain employs TRBV12-3 or TRBV12-4 and TRBJ2-4; D gene ambiguous. The CDR3 is made up of 12 amino acids. V was trimmed by 6 bases and J by 5 bases, leaving 8 bases between them. CDR3: CASSLEENIQYF. As DNA, the CDR3 is TGTGCCAGCAGCCTCGAAGAAAACATTCAGTACTTC.

This CDR3 is CSVEESSYNEQFF. In nucleotides, the CDR3 is TGCAGCGTTGAGGAGAGCTCCTACAATGAGCAGTTCTTC. The chain joins TRBV29-1 to TRBJ2-1; D gene ambiguous. Germline CDR1 and CDR2: SQVTM and ANQGSEA. The length of the CDR3 is 13 residues. V was shortened by 3 bases and J by 0 bases, with 6 bases between the two germline ends.

A single count supports this clonotype. The chain combines TRBV6-1 with TRBJ2-7; 8 bases fit TRBD2. Trimming cost V 7 bases and J 5 bases; bases outside gene matches: 7. This CDR3 comprises 13 residues. Germline-derived CDR1 and CDR2 are MNHNS and SASEGT. CDR3 in DNA: TGTGCCAGCATCCCAGCGGGAGACCACGAGCAGTACTTC. It translates to CASIPAGDHEQYF.

The J gene is TRBJ2-3, the V gene TRBV29-1; the match to TRBD1 covers 8 bases. This CDR3 has 13 residues. V lost 7 bases to trimming and J lost 2 bases; unmatched junction nucleotides: 5. Germline CDR1 is SQVTM and CDR2 is ANQGSEA. The CDR3 coding sequence is TGCAGCGCTATGACAGGGGCCACAGATACGCAGTATTTT. Its protein is CSAMTGATDTQYF.

This clonotype was counted a few times. This sequence joins TRBV20-1 and TRBJ2-3, with 13 bases that match TRBD2. From germline, CDR1 is DFQATT and CDR2 SNEGSKA (reference sequence). The CDR3 spans 13 residues. Germline trimming cut 5 bases from V and 6 bases from J; bases unmatched to any gene: 2. The CDR3 nucleotides are TGCAGTGCTGGACTAGCGGGAGTGGATACGCAGTATTTT. Amino acids: CSAGLAGVDTQYF.

Details on this clonotype: Germline is not matched at one junction end, which may reflect a read error. The J gene is TRBJ2-6, the V gene TRBV28; D not certain. Germline V gene data show CDR1 as MDHEN and CDR2 as SYDVKM. The CDR3 length is 14 residues. Here the CDR3 reads CASSLRSGTNVLTF. The CDR3 DNA sequence: TGTGCCAGCAGTTTGAGGAGTGGGACCAACGTCCTGACTTTC.

The V gene is TRBV29-1, the J gene TRBJ2-1; D gene unclear. The CDR3 is 14 amino acids. V was pared by 4 bases and J by 0 bases, with 10 bases between. In germline, CDR1 is SQVTM, CDR2 ANQGSEA. CDR3 sequence: CSVGPTSSYNEQFF. The CDR3 nucleotides are TGCAGCGTTGGCCCGACAAGCTCCTACAATGAGCAGTTCTTC.

The chain combines TRBV20-1 with TRBJ2-1; 7 nucleotides line up with TRBD2. J lost 3 bases, V lost 5 bases, and 10 bases had no gene match. The CDR3 contains 15 residues. The germline V gene encodes CDR1 DFQATT and CDR2 SNEGSKA (reference sequence). The CDR3: CSASRTGGSYNEQFF. The CDR3 DNA is TGCAGTGCTTCTCGGACGGGAGGAAGCTACAATGAGCAGTTCTTC.

This clonotype turned up a few times. The rearrangement joins TRBV20-1 to TRBJ2-3, with TRBD1 matching over 10 bases. The V and J ends lost 6 bases and 2 bases, in that order; junction bases with no gene match: 14. CDR1 is DFQATT, CDR2 SNEGSKA, per germline (reference sequence). The CDR3 contains 17 residues. CDR3 amino acids: CSAQPYTGTGDTDTQYF. Written as DNA, the CDR3 is TGCAGTGCACAACCATATACCGGGACAGGGGACACAGATACGCAGTATTTT.

The chain uses TRBV5-4 and TRBJ1-1; D may be TRBD1 (6 bases). The germline V and J ends were trimmed by 4 bases and 0 bases, with 10 bases remaining between them. The CDR3 has 14 amino acids. The germline CDR1 and CDR2 sequences are SGHNT and YYREEE (reference sequence). The DNA of the CDR3 is TGTGCCAGCAGCAGAAGGGGGGTGAACACTGAAGCTTTCTTT. It specifies CASSRRGVNTEAFF. The variable domain in full, with the rest retrieved from reference TRBV5-4 and TRBJ1-1, is ETGVTQSPTHLIKTRGQQVTLRCSSQSGHNTVSWYQQALGQGPQFIFQYYREEENGRGNFPPRFSGLQFPNYSSELNVNALELDDSALYLCASSRRGVNTEAFFGQGTRLTVV.

The chain combines TRBV29-1 with TRBJ2-1, with 8 bases aligning to TRBD2. Germline V gene data show CDR1 as SQVTM and CDR2 as ANQGSEA. The CDR3 has 13 amino acids. V shed 7 bases and J 7 bases; nucleotides not matched to a gene: 9. The CDR3 nucleotides read TGCAGCGCGACGCTAGCGGGTCCTAATGAGCAGTTCTTC. The encoded protein is CSATLAGPNEQFF.

The chain carries TRBV29-1 and TRBJ2-7; TRBD1 aligns across 10 bases. After removal of 6 bases from V and 3 bases from J, the junction contained 8 bases not matched to a gene. This CDR3 spans 14 amino acids. CDR1 is SQVTM and CDR2 is ANQGSEA in the germline V gene. The CDR3 spells CSVTKGTGVYEQYF. CDR3 in DNA: TGCAGCGTCACAAAAGGGACAGGGGTCTACGAGCAGTACTTC.

The genes are TRBV5-6 and TRBJ2-1; D could derive from TRBD1 or TRBD2 (6 bases each). CDR1 SGHDT and CDR2 YYEEEE come from the germline V gene. This CDR3 is built from 15 residues. The germline V and J ends were trimmed by 4 bases and 4 bases, with 15 bases remaining between them. This chain's CDR3 is CASSEGGFSYNEQFF. CDR3 in DNA: TGTGCCAGCAGCGAGGGGGGATTCTCTTACAATGAGCAGTTCTTC. Variable domain in full (rest from reference TRBV5-6 and TRBJ2-1): DAGVTQSPTHLIKTRGQQVTLRCSPKSGHDTVSWYQQALGQGPQFIFQYYEEEERQRGNFPDRFSGHQFPNYSSELNVNALLLGDSALYLCASSEGGFSYNEQFFGPGTRLTVL.

The chain employs TRBV7-9 and TRBJ2-3; the D is unclear. CDR1 SEHNR and CDR2 FQNEAQ come from the germline V gene (reference sequence). V was trimmed by 6 bases and J by 0 bases, leaving 10 bases between them. CDR3 length: 14 residues. The CDR3 coding sequence is TGTGCCAGCAGTAGCCTGGGTAGCACAGATACGCAGTATTTT. Encoded protein: CASSSLGSTDTQYF.

V gene TRBV12-3 or TRBV12-4 combines with J gene TRBJ2-1; possible D gene TRBD1, 5 bases. The CDR3 runs 13 residues. V lost 5 bases to trimming and J lost 5 bases, with 10 bases between them. CDR3 sequence (DNA): TGTGCCAGCAGTAGGACACCAGACAATGAGCAGTTCTTC. It encodes CASSRTPDNEQFF.

CDR3 residues: CSVRYDRGISEAFF. In DNA, the CDR3 is TGCAGCGTTCGGTACGACAGGGGTATATCTGAAGCTTTCTTT. This rearrangement joins TRBV29-1 to TRBJ1-1; TRBD1 agrees at 8 bases. CDR1 SQVTM and CDR2 ANQGSEA come from the germline V gene. The CDR3 covers 14 residues. With 5 bases clipped from V and 6 bases from J, the junction kept 11 bases outside the gene matches.